What follows are 22 T cell receptor beta chains derived from one specimen sequenced in a study of blood T cells in healthy people across ages. A second roughly 6 to 12 cycle PCR used barcoded and J-beta primers. One entry per CDR3 protein, called by TCRdb with MiXCR from the 5' RACE reads. The sample carries fewer than 600,000 distinct CDR3 sequences, about 27% recorded once. The same data also contributed to another study, on T cells of mothers and their children.

The specimen sequenced was blood. These receptors were collected from a boy aged 2 to 9 in good health.

The chain uses TRBV7-6 and TRBJ2-2; 9 bases align to TRBD2. CDR1 and CDR2 (germline): SGHVS, FNYEAQ. CDR3 length equals 18 residues. With 5 bases clipped from V and 5 bases from J, the junction kept 15 bases outside the gene matches. The CDR3 loop is CASSQGFAGGPQTGELFF. The CDR3 coding sequence is TGTGCCAGCAGCCAAGGGTTTGCGGGAGGGCCGCAAACCGGGGAGCTGTTTTTT.

The J gene is TRBJ2-2, the V gene TRBV12-3 or TRBV12-4; possible D gene TRBD2, 6 bases. V was trimmed by 6 bases and J by 1 base, leaving 18 bases between them. CDR3 length equals 17 residues. The CDR3 spells CASSPRGSDKNTGELFF. The CDR3 nucleotides are TGTGCCAGCAGCCCCCGGGGGTCGGACAAGAACACCGGGGAGCTGTTTTTT.

Of note for this clonotype: One end of the junction is discordant with germline, which a read error may explain. V is TRBV12-3 or TRBV12-4 and J is TRBJ1-3; 9 bases are a match to TRBD1. The CDR3 loop spans 17 amino acids. The CDR3 protein is CASSPHRGLWSGNTVYF. The DNA for the CDR3 is TGTGCCAGCAGTCCCCACAGGGGGCTGTGGAGTGGAAACACCGTATATTTT.

This clonotype came up a few times. V is TRBV6-2 or TRBV6-3 and J is TRBJ2-1; TRBD1 matches 9 bases. The germline gives CDR1 MNHEY, CDR2 SVGEGT. The CDR3 covers 17 residues. The J segment lost 4 bases and the V segment lost 6 bases, leaving 13 bases of the junction unmatched. CDR3 in DNA: TGTGCCAGCAGCTGGGGTCCACTTGACAGGGGGTACAATGAGCAGTTCTTC. It is translated as CASSWGPLDRGYNEQFF.

This chain links TRBV4-1 with TRBJ1-4; the D is unclear. Deletions cut 4 bases from V and 8 bases from J, with 23 bases between. The CDR3 runs 17 residues. In germline, CDR1 is MGHRA, CDR2 YSYEKL. The chain's CDR3 is CASSLRDKGVVGEKLFF. As DNA, the CDR3 is TGCGCCAGCAGCCTCCGGGATAAGGGAGTGGTAGGGGAAAAACTGTTTTTT.

The rearrangement uses TRBV7-2 and TRBJ2-1, with D possibly TRBD1 on 6 matching bases. V lost 1 base and J 12 bases, leaving 10 bases between the germline ends. Looked up from germline, CDR1 is SGHTA and CDR2 is FQGNSA. This CDR3 contains 12 residues. Written as DNA, the CDR3 is TGTGCCAGCAGCTTAGGGGCAGGGGCGCAGTTCTTC. This sequence encodes CASSLGAGAQFF.

The CDR3 DNA sequence: TGTGCCAGCAGTTTAGGGGCTAGCGGGAACCAAGAGACCCAGTACTTC. Encoded protein: CASSLGASGNQETQYF. This chain connects TRBV12-3 or TRBV12-4 to TRBJ2-5; 9 nucleotides agree with TRBD2. The CDR3 is made up of 16 amino acids. Trimming cost V 1 base and J 0 bases; bases outside gene matches: 3.

The chain joins TRBV30 to TRBJ1-2; 8 nucleotides line up with TRBD1. Looked up from germline, CDR1 is GTSNPN and CDR2 is SVGIG (reference sequence). The CDR3 is 13 amino acids. The J segment lost 8 bases and the V segment lost 1 base, leaving 6 bases of the junction unmatched. The DNA of the CDR3 is TGTGCCTGGAGTGAGTCGACAGGGGTCGGCTACACCTTC. This gives the protein CAWSESTGVGYTF. Combining the CDR3 with reference TRBV30 and TRBJ1-2 gives the whole variable domain SQTIHQWPATLVQPVGSPLSLECTVEGTSNPNLYWYRQAAGRGLQLLFYSVGIGQISSEVPQNLSASRPQDRQFILSSKKLLLSDSGFYLCAWSESTGVGYTFGSGTRLTVV.

The chain is built from TRBV12-3 or TRBV12-4 and TRBJ2-5; 10 bases are a match to TRBD2. The CDR3 is 18 residues long. Losses at the gene ends were 6 bases for V and 0 bases for J; bases not matched to a gene: 13. CDR3 residues: CASSSGLAEWGYQETQYF. Written as DNA, the CDR3 is TGTGCCAGCAGCAGTGGACTAGCGGAGTGGGGGTACCAAGAGACCCAGTACTTC.

A word on this clonotype: The CDR3 ends on some other residue instead of the conserved phenylalanine or tryptophan, so this is likely a read error. CDR3 DNA sequence: TGCAGTGCTCCTAACTTCGCGGGGGGATCGACAGATACGCAGTATCTT. This translates into CSAPNFAGGSTDTQYL. The rearrangement links TRBV20-1 to TRBJ2-3; 8 bases line up with TRBD2. The CDR3 sequence is 16 residues long. Germline assignment: CDR1 DFQATT and CDR2 SNEGSKA (reference sequence). V trimming: 5 bases; J trimming: 3 bases; junction bases outside the gene matches: 13.

V and J are TRBV7-6 and TRBJ2-3; D perhaps matches TRBD2 (6 bases). This CDR3 has 15 residues. Per germline, CDR1 SGHVS and CDR2 FNYEAQ. The V and J ends lost 5 bases and 5 bases respectively, with 17 bases between them. CDR3 DNA: TGTGCCAGCAGCCTGTTTTGGGGAGGCGAAGATACGCAGTATTTT. Translating it yields CASSLFWGGEDTQYF.

This clonotype was seen more than once but under ten times. The V call is TRBV2, the J call TRBJ2-3; 12 bases are a match to TRBD2. CDR1 and CDR2 (germline): SNHLY, FYNNEI. This CDR3 is 16 amino acids long. The V gene end was trimmed by 3 bases and the J gene end by 2 bases; junction bases not matched to a gene: 3. Written as DNA, the CDR3 is TGTGCCAGCAGTGAGTCTAGCGGGGGGGTCACAGATACGCAGTATTTT. It is translated as CASSESSGGVTDTQYF.

V gene TRBV11-2 combines with J gene TRBJ2-5; perhaps TRBD2 as D (6 bases). Per the germline V gene, CDR1 is SGHAT and CDR2 is FQNNGV. The CDR3 spans 14 residues. V was pared by 0 bases and J by 11 bases, with 16 bases between. For the CDR3, the DNA is TGTGCCAGCAGCTTAGACAGACTAGTAGTTGAGCAGTACTTC. Translation gives CASSLDRLVVEQYF.

This chain uses TRBV5-5 with TRBJ2-7; tentatively, D is TRBD1 (6 bases). The assigned J gene may be wrong: the sequence end matches TRBJ2-1 better. CDR1 and CDR2 from the germline V gene are SGHKS and YYEKEE (reference sequence). This CDR3 is built from 12 residues. The CDR3 is CASSTGLSEQFF. CDR3 in DNA: TGTGCCAGCAGTACAGGGTTGAGTGAGCAGTTCTTC.

This clonotype was seen a few times. The chain uses TRBV5-1 and TRBJ2-7; no reliable D call. CDR1 is SGHRS, CDR2 YFSETQ, per germline. V lost 0 bases and J 11 bases, leaving 9 bases between the germline ends. CDR3 size: 11 residues. CDR3 region: CASSLGESKYF. CDR3 coding DNA: TGCGCCAGCAGCTTGGGCGAGAGTAAGTACTTC.

The V gene is TRBV10-3, the J gene TRBJ2-5; 13 nucleotides agree with TRBD2. The CDR3 sequence is 17 residues long. The trim removed 10 bases at V and 5 bases at J, leaving 16 bases unmatched. Germline lookup yields CDR1 ENHRY and CDR2 SYGVKD. The CDR3 protein is CATGSGTSGTKTETQYF. CDR3 coding DNA: TGTGCCACGGGATCCGGGACTAGCGGGACGAAGACGGAGACCCAGTACTTC.

V usage is TRBV12-3 or TRBV12-4 and J usage is TRBJ2-1; 12 bases are a match to TRBD2. This CDR3 region has 17 residues. Trimming cost V 2 bases and J 7 bases; bases outside gene matches: 9. CDR3 bases: TGTGCCAGCAGTTTATGGCCTAGCGGGGGGGCCGCGAATGAGCAGTTCTTC. Amino acid sequence: CASSLWPSGGAANEQFF.

The chain has TRBV19 and TRBJ1-1; tentative D call: TRBD1 (6 bases). Trimming cost V 3 bases and J 4 bases, with 18 bases left between them. The CDR3 length is 16 residues. CDR1 is LNHDA, CDR2 SQIVND, per germline (reference sequence). In DNA, the CDR3 is TGTGCCAGTAGTATCGGGGGCCCAGGGATGGTCACTGAAGCTTTCTTT. It yields the protein CASSIGGPGMVTEAFF.

The rearrangement links TRBV7-8 to TRBJ2-5; unclear D gene. The germline gives CDR1 SGHVS, CDR2 FQNEAQ. The V gene lost 5 bases and the J gene lost 2 bases, with 18 bases spanning the gap. CDR3 length: 16 residues. CDR3 loop: CASSPFDPPRQETQYF. The CDR3 DNA sequence: TGTGCCAGCAGCCCATTCGACCCTCCTCGACAAGAGACCCAGTACTTC.

This rearrangement joins TRBV4-3 to TRBJ2-1; D uncertain. CDR3 length equals 13 residues. The V and J ends lost 0 bases and 10 bases respectively, with 10 bases between them. Per germline, CDR1 LGHNA and CDR2 YSLEER. The CDR3 DNA is TGCGCCAGCAGCCAAGAACGTACTGGGGAGCAGTTCTTC. It encodes CASSQERTGEQFF.

The chain couples TRBV14 to TRBJ2-7; TRBD1 might be the D (6 bases). V shed 4 bases and J shed 2 bases, with 15 bases lying between them. The CDR3 sequence is 15 residues long. Per the germline V gene, CDR1 is SGHDN and CDR2 is FVKESK. CDR3 DNA: TGTGCCAGCAGCCCATCACAGGGTTTAACCTACGAGCAGTACTTC. Its protein product is CASSPSQGLTYEQYF.

This clonotype has just a few counts. J is TRBJ2-3 and V is TRBV7-2; D is unresolved. The J call may not be correct, given that the DNA end is closer to TRBJ1-5. The CDR3 sequence is 16 residues long. Germline CDR1 is SGHTA and CDR2 is FQGNSA. The CDR3 reads CASSSPGIPSTDTQHF. The CDR3 region has the DNA TGTGCCAGCAGCTCCCCCGGGATCCCAAGCACAGATACGCAGCATTTT.